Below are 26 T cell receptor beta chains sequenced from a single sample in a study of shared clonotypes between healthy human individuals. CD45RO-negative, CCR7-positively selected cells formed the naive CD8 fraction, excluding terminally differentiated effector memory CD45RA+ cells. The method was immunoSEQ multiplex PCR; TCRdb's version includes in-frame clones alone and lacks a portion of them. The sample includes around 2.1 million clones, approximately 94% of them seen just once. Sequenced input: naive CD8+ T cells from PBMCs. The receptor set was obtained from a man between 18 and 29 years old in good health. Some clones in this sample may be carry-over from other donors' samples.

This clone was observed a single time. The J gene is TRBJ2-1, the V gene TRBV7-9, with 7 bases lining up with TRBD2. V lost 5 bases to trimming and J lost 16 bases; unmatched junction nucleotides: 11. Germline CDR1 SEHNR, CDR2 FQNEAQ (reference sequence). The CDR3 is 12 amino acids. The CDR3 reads CASSLGEGLPFF. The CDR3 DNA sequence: TGTGCCAGCAGCCTAGGGGAGGGTCTCCCCTTCTTC.

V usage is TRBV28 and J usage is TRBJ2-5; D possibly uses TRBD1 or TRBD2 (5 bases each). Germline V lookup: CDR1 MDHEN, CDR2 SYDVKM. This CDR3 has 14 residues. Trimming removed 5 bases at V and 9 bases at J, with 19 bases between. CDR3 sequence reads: CASSLRDHQGSQYF. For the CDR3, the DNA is TGTGCCAGCAGTCTCCGGGACCACCAAGGGTCCCAGTACTTC.

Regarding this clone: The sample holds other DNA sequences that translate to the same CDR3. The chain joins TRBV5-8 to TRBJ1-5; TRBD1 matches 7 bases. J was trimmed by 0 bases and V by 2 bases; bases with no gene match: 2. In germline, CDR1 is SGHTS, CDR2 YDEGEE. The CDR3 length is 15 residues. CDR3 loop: CASSLQGFSNQPQHF. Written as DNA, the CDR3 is TGTGCCAGCAGCTTACAGGGGTTTAGCAATCAGCCCCAGCATTTT.

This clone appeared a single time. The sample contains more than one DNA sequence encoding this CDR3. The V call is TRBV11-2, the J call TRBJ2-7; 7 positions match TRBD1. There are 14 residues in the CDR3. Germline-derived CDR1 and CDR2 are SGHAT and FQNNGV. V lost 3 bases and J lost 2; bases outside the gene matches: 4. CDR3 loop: CASSLGQGAYEQYF. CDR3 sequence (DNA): TGTGCCAGCAGCTTGGGGCAGGGGGCCTACGAGCAGTACTTC. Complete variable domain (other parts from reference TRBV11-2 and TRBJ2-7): EAGVAQSPRYKIIEKRQSVAFWCNPISGHATLYWYQQILGQGPKLLIQFQNNGVVDDSQLPKDRFSAERLKGVDSTLKIQPAKLEDSAVYLCASSLGQGAYEQYFGPGTRLTVT.

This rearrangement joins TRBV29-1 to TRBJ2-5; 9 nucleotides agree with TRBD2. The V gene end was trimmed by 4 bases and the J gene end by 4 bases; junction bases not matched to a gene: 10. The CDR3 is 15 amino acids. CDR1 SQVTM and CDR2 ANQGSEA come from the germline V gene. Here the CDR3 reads CSVGLSGLARETQYF. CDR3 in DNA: TGCAGCGTTGGCCTGTCGGGACTAGCAAGAGAGACCCAGTACTTC.

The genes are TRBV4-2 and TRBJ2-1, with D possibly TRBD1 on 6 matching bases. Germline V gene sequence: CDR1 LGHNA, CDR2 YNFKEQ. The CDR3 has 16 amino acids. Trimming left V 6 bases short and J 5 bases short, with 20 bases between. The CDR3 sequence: CASRETRTVSNNEQFF. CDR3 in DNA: TGTGCCAGCAGAGAAACACGGACAGTGAGTAACAATGAGCAGTTCTTC.

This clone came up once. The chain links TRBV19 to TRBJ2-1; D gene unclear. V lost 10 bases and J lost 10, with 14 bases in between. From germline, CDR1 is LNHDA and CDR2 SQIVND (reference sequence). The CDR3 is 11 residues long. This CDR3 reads CATRTALEQFF. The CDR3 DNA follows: TGTGCCACCCGGACGGCGCTCGAGCAGTTCTTC.

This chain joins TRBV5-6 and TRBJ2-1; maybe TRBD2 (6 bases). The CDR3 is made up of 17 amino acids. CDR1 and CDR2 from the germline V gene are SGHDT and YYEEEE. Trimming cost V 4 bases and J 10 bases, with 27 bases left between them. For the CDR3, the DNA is TGTGCCAGCAGCCTAATGACCGGGACTCCTGTCTTTGGCGAGCAGTTCTTC. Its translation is CASSLMTGTPVFGEQFF.

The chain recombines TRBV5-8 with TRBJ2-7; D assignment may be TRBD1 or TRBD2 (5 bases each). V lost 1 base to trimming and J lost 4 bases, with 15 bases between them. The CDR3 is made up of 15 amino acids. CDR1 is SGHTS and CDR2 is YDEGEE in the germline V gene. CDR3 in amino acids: CASSLSLGERYEQYF. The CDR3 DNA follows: TGTGCCAGCAGCTTGTCATTGGGGGAAAGGTACGAGCAGTACTTC.

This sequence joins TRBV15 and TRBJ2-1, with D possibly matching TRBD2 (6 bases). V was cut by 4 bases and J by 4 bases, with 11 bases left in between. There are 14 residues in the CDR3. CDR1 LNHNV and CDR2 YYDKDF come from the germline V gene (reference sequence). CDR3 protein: CATSKSSAYNEQFF. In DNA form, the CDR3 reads TGTGCCACCAGCAAATCTAGCGCGTACAATGAGCAGTTCTTC.

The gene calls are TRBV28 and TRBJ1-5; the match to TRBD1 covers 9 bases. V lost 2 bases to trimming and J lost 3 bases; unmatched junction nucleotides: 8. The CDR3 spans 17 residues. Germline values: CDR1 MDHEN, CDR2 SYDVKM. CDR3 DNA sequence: TGTGCCAGCAGTTTAGGCCCTGGGACAGGGTACAATCAGCCCCAGCATTTT. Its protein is CASSLGPGTGYNQPQHF.

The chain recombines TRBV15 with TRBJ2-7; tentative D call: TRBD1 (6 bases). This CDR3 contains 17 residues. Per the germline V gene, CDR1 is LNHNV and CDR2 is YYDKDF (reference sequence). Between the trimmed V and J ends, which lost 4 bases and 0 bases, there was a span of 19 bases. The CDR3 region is CATSTTQGGQSSYEQYF. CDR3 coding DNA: TGTGCCACCAGCACCACCCAAGGGGGACAAAGCTCCTACGAGCAGTACTTC. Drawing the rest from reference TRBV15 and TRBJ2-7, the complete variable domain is DAMVIQNPRYQVTQFGKPVTLSCSQTLNHNVMYWYQQKSSQAPKLLFHYYDKDFNNEADTPDNFQSRRPNTSFCFLDIRSPGLGDTAMYLCATSTTQGGQSSYEQYFGPGTRLTVT.

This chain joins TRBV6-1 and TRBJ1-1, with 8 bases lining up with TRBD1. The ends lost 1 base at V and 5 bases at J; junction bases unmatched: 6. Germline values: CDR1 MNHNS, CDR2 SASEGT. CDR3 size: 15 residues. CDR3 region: CASSEDRGSRTEAFF. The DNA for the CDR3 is TGTGCCAGCAGTGAAGACAGGGGGAGTAGGACTGAAGCTTTCTTT.

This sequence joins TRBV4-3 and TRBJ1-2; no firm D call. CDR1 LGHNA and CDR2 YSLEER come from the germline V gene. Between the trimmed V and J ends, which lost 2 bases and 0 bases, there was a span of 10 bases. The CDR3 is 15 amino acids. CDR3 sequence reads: CASSQNRSPNYGYTF. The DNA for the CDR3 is TGCGCCAGCAGCCAAAATAGGAGTCCTAACTATGGCTACACCTTC.

The CDR3: CASSLARGGRHSYNEQFF. The CDR3 DNA is TGTGCCAGCAGCTTAGCGCGGGGAGGCCGTCACTCCTACAATGAGCAGTTCTTC. The rearrangement joins TRBV7-9 to TRBJ2-1; D is perhaps TRBD2 (6 bases). The CDR3 length is 18 residues. Trimming removed 0 bases from V and 0 bases from J, with 15 bases in between. Germline values: CDR1 SEHNR, CDR2 FQNEAQ (reference sequence).

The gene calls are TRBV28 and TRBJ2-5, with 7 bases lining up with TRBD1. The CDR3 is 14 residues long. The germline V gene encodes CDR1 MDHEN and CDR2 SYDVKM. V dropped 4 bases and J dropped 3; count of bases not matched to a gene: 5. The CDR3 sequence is CASSYHRGEETQYF. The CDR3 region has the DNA TGTGCCAGCAGTTACCACAGGGGCGAAGAGACCCAGTACTTC.

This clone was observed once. The CDR3 DNA reads as TGTGCCAGCAGCTCTGACATACACAATGAGCAGTTCTTC. Protein sequence: CASSSDIHNEQFF. The chain uses TRBV7-9 and TRBJ2-1; D gene unclear. The germline V gene encodes CDR1 SEHNR and CDR2 FQNEAQ (reference sequence). The CDR3 runs 13 residues. V was shortened by 4 bases and J by 5 bases, with 9 bases between the two germline ends.

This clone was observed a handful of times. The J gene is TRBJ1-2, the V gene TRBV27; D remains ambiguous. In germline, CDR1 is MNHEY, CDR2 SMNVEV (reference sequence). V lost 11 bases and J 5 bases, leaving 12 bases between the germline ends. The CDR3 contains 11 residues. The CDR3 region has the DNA TGTGCCGCCTGGGGAAGTTATGGCTACACCTTC. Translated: CAAWGSYGYTF.

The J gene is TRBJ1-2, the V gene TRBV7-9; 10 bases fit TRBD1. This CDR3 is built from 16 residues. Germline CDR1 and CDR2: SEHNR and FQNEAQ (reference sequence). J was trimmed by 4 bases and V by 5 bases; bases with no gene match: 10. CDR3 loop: CASSHSDRGRLYGYTF. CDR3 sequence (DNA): TGTGCCAGCAGCCACAGTGACAGGGGGCGTCTCTATGGCTACACCTTC.

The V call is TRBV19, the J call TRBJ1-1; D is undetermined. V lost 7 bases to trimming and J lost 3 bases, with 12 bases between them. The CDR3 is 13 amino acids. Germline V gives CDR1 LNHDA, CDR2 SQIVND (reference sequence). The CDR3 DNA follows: TGTGCCAGTACGATGTATGGATACACTGAAGCTTTCTTT. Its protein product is CASTMYGYTEAFF. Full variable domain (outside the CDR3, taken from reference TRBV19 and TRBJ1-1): DGGITQSPKYLFRKEGQNVTLSCEQNLNHDAMYWYRQDPGQGLRLIYYSQIVNDFQKGDIAEGYSVSREKKESFPLTVTSAQKNPTAFYLCASTMYGYTEAFFGQGTRLTVV.

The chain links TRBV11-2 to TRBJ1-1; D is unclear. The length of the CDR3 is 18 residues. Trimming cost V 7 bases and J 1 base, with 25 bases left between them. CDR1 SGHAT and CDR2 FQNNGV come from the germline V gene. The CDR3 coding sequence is TGTGCCAGCATCCCGGACGGATCTTTTACCACTTGGAACACTGAAGCTTTCTTT. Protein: CASIPDGSFTTWNTEAFF.

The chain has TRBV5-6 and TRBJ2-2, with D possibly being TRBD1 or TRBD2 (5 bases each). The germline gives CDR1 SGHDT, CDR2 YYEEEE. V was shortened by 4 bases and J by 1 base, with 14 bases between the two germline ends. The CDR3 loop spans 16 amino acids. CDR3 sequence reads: CASSTGAELNTGELFF. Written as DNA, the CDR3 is TGTGCCAGCAGCACCGGGGCAGAGCTGAACACCGGGGAGCTGTTTTTT.

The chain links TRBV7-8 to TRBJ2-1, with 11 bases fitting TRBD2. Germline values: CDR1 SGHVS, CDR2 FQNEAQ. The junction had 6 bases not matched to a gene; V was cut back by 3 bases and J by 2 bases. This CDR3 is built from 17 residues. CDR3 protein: CASSLAIAGGPYNEQFF. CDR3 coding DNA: TGTGCCAGCAGCTTGGCGATAGCGGGAGGGCCCTACAATGAGCAGTTCTTC.

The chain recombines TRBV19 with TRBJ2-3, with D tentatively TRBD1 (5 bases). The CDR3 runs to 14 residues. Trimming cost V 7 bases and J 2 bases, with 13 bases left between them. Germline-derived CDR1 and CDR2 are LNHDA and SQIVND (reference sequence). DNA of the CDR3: TGTGCCAGTAATCAGGGTACATACACAGATACGCAGTATTTT. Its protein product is CASNQGTYTDTQYF.

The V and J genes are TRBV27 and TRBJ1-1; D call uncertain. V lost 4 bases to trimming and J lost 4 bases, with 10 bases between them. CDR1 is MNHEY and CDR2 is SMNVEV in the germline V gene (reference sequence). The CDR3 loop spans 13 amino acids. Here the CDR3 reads CASSWLGSTEAFF. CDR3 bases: TGTGCCAGCAGTTGGTTGGGTTCCACTGAAGCTTTCTTT.

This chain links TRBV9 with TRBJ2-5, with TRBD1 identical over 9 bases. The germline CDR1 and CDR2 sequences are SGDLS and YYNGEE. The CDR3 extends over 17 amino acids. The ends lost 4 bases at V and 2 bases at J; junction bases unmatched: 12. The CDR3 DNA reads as TGTGCCAGCAGCCACTCCCTGACAGGGGGACAACAAGAGACCCAGTACTTC. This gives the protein CASSHSLTGGQQETQYF. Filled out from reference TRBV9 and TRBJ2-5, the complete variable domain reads DSGVTQTPKHLITATGQRVTLRCSPRSGDLSVYWYQQSLDQGLQFLIQYYNGEERAKGNILERFSAQQFPDLHSELNLSSLELGDSALYFCASSHSLTGGQQETQYFGPGTRLLVL.